What follows are 22 T cell receptor beta chains derived from one specimen sequenced in a study of blood T cells in healthy people across ages. Next came a second PCR, run for roughly 6 to 11 cycles, which used a sample-barcoded 5' primer along with a J-beta primer mix. TCRdb re-analysed the 5' RACE reads in MiXCR, keeping a single row per CDR3 protein. Of hundreds of thousands of distinct CDR3 sequences listed, around 45% are singletons. The source material was blood. These receptors were obtained from a woman aged 55-69 years in good health.

This chain uses TRBV5-1 with TRBJ2-5; D could derive from TRBD1 or TRBD2 (5 bases each). Trimming left V 0 bases short and J 11 bases short, with 23 bases between. The CDR3 runs 16 residues. Germline CDR1 and CDR2: SGHRS and YFSETQ. The CDR3 is CASSLDPGRFVREQYF. The CDR3 bases are TGCGCCAGCAGCTTGGATCCGGGGCGGTTTGTGAGGGAGCAGTACTTC.

The V call is TRBV5-1, the J call TRBJ2-7; TRBD1 is a possible D gene (6 bases). There are 15 residues in the CDR3. Germline CDR1 and CDR2: SGHRS and YFSETQ. V lost 4 bases to trimming and J lost 2 bases, with 16 bases between them. For the CDR3, the DNA is TGCGCCAGCAGCCTCACAGGGTCAAGCCCCTACGAGCAGTACTTC. It specifies CASSLTGSSPYEQYF.

The chain employs TRBV6-6 and TRBJ2-7; 8 positions match TRBD1. Germline V lookup: CDR1 MNHNY, CDR2 SVGAGI (reference sequence). The CDR3 has 13 residues. With 6 bases clipped from V and 7 bases from J, the junction kept 8 bases outside the gene matches. The DNA of the CDR3 is TGTGCCAGCAGACTCCTGGACAGGGCGGAGCAGTACTTC. Translating gives CASRLLDRAEQYF.

The DNA of the CDR3 is TGCAGTGCTAGAGCAGCTTGGGGGGAGGGTGAAGCTTTCTTT. This sequence encodes CSARAAWGEGEAFF. The V gene is TRBV20-1, the J gene TRBJ1-1; the D gene is possibly TRBD1 (5 bases). CDR1 is DFQATT, CDR2 SNEGSKA, per germline (reference sequence). The length of the CDR3 is 14 residues. Trimming shortened V by 1 base and J by 7 bases, and 16 bases separated the two germline ends.

The CDR3 here is CAISGITGNGYTF. CDR3 DNA: TGTGCCATCAGTGGTATAACAGGGAATGGCTACACCTTC. J is TRBJ1-2 and V is TRBV10-3, with TRBD1 as a possible D gene (6 bases). Germline CDR1 ENHRY, CDR2 SYGVKD. The V end lost 4 bases, the J end lost 6 bases, and 12 bases lay between the germline ends. The length of the CDR3 is 13 residues.

The chain links TRBV7-3 to TRBJ2-1, with TRBD2 identical over 10 bases. V was pared by 5 bases and J by 3 bases, with 4 bases of the junction left unmatched. The CDR3 covers 15 residues. Germline lookup yields CDR1 SGHTA and CDR2 FQGTGA. CDR3 sequence reads: CASSTGTSVYNEQFF. The CDR3, as DNA: TGTGCCAGCAGCACCGGGACTAGCGTCTACAATGAGCAGTTCTTC.

This clonotype was counted a few times. The V call is TRBV20-1, the J call TRBJ2-7; D might be TRBD2 (6 bases). Germline V gene sequence: CDR1 DFQATT, CDR2 SNEGSKA (reference sequence). The CDR3 has 15 residues. V lost 5 bases to trimming and J lost 2 bases, with 19 bases between them. The CDR3 DNA reads TGCAGTGCTGGCGGGGCGGGTACTAATACCTACGAGCAGTACTTC. Amino acids: CSAGGAGTNTYEQYF.

This chain links TRBV28 with TRBJ2-5; 9 bases agree with TRBD1. The J call may be in error: the DNA end matches TRBJ2-7 better. CDR1 and CDR2 from the germline V gene are MDHEN and SYDVKM. The CDR3 runs to 18 residues. CDR3 DNA: TGTGCCAGCATGGGGCGGGCCTCGGGACAGGGAAAAAGTTACGAGCAGTACTTC. Protein product: CASMGRASGQGKSYEQYF.

The CDR3 region is CASSPLTTNTEAFF. The CDR3 region has the DNA TGTGCCAGCAGCCCTCTTACAACGAACACTGAAGCTTTCTTT. This chain joins TRBV28 and TRBJ1-1; D uncertain. The V end lost 6 bases, the J end lost 1 base, and 12 bases lay between the germline ends. The CDR3 covers 14 residues. Germline V gene sequence: CDR1 MDHEN, CDR2 SYDVKM.

The chain employs TRBV7-2 and TRBJ2-1; 8 nucleotides agree with TRBD2. The trim removed 0 bases at V and 10 bases at J, leaving 8 bases unmatched. Germline assignment: CDR1 SGHTA and CDR2 FQGNSA. This CDR3 contains 15 residues. The CDR3 loop is CASSLAGAGGLEQFF. The CDR3 bases are TGTGCCAGCAGCTTAGCGGGCGCGGGGGGCCTCGAGCAGTTCTTC.

The chain has TRBV6-6 and TRBJ1-2, with 9 bases aligning to TRBD1. The CDR3 is 15 residues long. V was pared by 5 bases and J by 6 bases, with 10 bases of the junction left unmatched. Germline CDR1 is MNHNY and CDR2 is SVGAGI (reference sequence). CDR3 DNA sequence: TGTGCCAGCAGTACTGAACAGGGGGCGCTTAATGGCTACACCTTC. Translating gives CASSTEQGALNGYTF.

This clonotype appeared a few times. This chain joins TRBV28 and TRBJ2-7; D uncertain. V gave up 4 bases and J gave up 6 bases, with 10 bases separating them. This CDR3 comprises 12 residues. In germline, CDR1 is MDHEN, CDR2 SYDVKM. The CDR3 spells CASSYTRVEQYF. Here the CDR3 DNA reads TGTGCCAGCAGTTACACCAGAGTCGAGCAGTACTTC.

The chain recombines TRBV5-1 with TRBJ2-5; 13 nucleotides agree with TRBD2. Near its end, the DNA agrees better with TRBJ2-7, so the J call may be wrong. The germline CDR1 and CDR2 sequences are SGHRS and YFSETQ. There are 20 residues in the CDR3. The CDR3 DNA reads TGCGCCAGCAGCTTGGGACTAGCGGGAGGTCCTTTAGGACGATCAAACGAGCAGTACTTC. Its protein is CASSLGLAGGPLGRSNEQYF.

J is TRBJ2-5 and V is TRBV7-2; D may be TRBD1 (5 bases). The CDR3 has 16 residues. Trimming stripped 1 base from V and 2 bases from J, with 14 bases between. CDR1 is SGHTA and CDR2 is FQGNSA in the germline V gene. CDR3 protein: CASSLGVGASQETQYF. CDR3 sequence (DNA): TGTGCCAGCAGCTTAGGTGTTGGGGCATCACAAGAGACCCAGTACTTC.

V is TRBV20-1 and J is TRBJ1-2; 9 nucleotides agree with TRBD1. Per germline, CDR1 DFQATT and CDR2 SNEGSKA (reference sequence). CDR3 length equals 15 residues. The V gene end was trimmed by 6 bases and the J gene end by 4 bases; junction bases not matched to a gene: 12. CDR3 coding DNA: TGCAGTGCCGGGGCAGGACAGGGGAAAGTCTATGGCTACACCTTC. Protein sequence: CSAGAGQGKVYGYTF.

CDR3 nucleotides: TGTGCCAGCAGCCCCGGGACATCGAGTTCACCCCTCCACTTT. It yields the protein CASSPGTSSSPLHF. The chain uses TRBV7-6 and TRBJ1-6; D is perhaps TRBD1 (6 bases). The CDR3 is 14 residues long. The germline CDR1 and CDR2 sequences are SGHVS and FNYEAQ. V dropped 5 bases and J dropped 9 bases, with 14 bases sitting between them.

V and J are TRBV7-2 and TRBJ2-5, with D perhaps matching TRBD2 (5 bases). The germline gives CDR1 SGHTA, CDR2 FQGNSA. The germline V and J ends were trimmed by 2 bases and 5 bases, with 21 bases remaining between them. The CDR3 has 17 residues. DNA for the CDR3: TGTGCCAGCAGCTTAATGGCTAGTCCGGAGGTTTGGGAGACCCAGTACTTC. This sequence encodes CASSLMASPEVWETQYF.

The chain joins TRBV24-1 to TRBJ1-5, with D maybe TRBD1 (6 bases). Trimming cost V 5 bases and J 4 bases, with 8 bases left between them. The length of the CDR3 is 13 residues. Germline CDR1 KGHDR, CDR2 SFDVKD. In DNA form, the CDR3 reads TGTGCCACCAGTGGCCAGGGGAATCAGCCCCAGCATTTT. It specifies CATSGQGNQPQHF.

The V and J genes are TRBV10-3 and TRBJ2-1, with no clear D. The V and J ends lost 4 bases and 8 bases respectively, with 18 bases between them. The germline V gene encodes CDR1 ENHRY and CDR2 SYGVKD. The CDR3 covers 15 residues. CDR3 DNA: TGTGCCATCAGTGCGGTAGTCGGACGGTCCGATGAGCAGTTCTTC. Its protein product is CAISAVVGRSDEQFF.

This clonotype was recorded a few times. This rearrangement joins TRBV7-3 to TRBJ2-7, with TRBD1 as a possible D gene (5 bases). Germline CDR1 reads SGHTA; CDR2 reads FQGTGA. Trimming pared 2 bases from V and 3 bases from J, leaving 14 bases between. The CDR3 has 15 amino acids. CDR3 sequence: CASSLQGSTSYEQYF. As DNA, the CDR3 is TGTGCCAGCAGCTTACAGGGTAGCACCAGCTACGAGCAGTACTTC.

This clonotype was seen more than once but under ten times. The gene calls are TRBV5-5 and TRBJ2-7; 8 nucleotides agree with TRBD1. The germline V gene has CDR1 SGHKS and CDR2 YYEKEE (reference sequence). With 2 bases clipped from V and 3 bases from J, the junction kept 7 bases outside the gene matches. There are 15 residues in the CDR3. CDR3 loop: CASSLGQGAIYEQYF. CDR3 bases: TGTGCCAGCAGCTTAGGTCAGGGGGCGATCTACGAGCAGTACTTC.

This rearrangement joins TRBV5-1 to TRBJ2-7, with D perhaps TRBD2 (5 bases). V was trimmed by 5 bases and J by 4 bases, leaving 13 bases between them. This CDR3 is 13 amino acids long. The V gene's germline CDR1 is SGHRS and CDR2 YFSETQ. The CDR3 DNA sequence: TGCGCCAGCAGGGACTTCCCGGGTTACGAGCAGTACTTC. Residues: CASRDFPGYEQYF.